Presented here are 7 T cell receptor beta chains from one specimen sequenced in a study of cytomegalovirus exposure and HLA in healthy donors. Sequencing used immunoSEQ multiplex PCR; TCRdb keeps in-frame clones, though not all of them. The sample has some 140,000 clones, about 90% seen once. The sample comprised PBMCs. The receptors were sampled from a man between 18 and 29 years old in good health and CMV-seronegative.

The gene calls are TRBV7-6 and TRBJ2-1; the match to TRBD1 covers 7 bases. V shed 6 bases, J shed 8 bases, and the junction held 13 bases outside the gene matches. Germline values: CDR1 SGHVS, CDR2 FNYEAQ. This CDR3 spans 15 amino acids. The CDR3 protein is CASSRRAQGRDEQFF. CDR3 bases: TGTGCCAGCAGTCGAAGAGCACAGGGGCGGGATGAGCAGTTCTTC.

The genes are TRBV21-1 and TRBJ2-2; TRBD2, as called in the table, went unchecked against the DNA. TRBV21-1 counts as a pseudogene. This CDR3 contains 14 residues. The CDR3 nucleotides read TGTGCCAGCAGCAAAGTAATAAACACCGGGGAGCTGTTTTTT. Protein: CASSKVINTGELFF.

The CDR3 nucleotides are TGTGCCAGCAGTTCCAGGAACTATGGCTACACCTTC. Translating gives CASSSRNYGYTF. The chain recombines TRBV28 with TRBJ1-2; no definite D call. The CDR3 runs to 12 residues. In germline, CDR1 is MDHEN, CDR2 SYDVKM. V was shortened by 4 bases and J by 2 bases, with 5 bases between the two germline ends.

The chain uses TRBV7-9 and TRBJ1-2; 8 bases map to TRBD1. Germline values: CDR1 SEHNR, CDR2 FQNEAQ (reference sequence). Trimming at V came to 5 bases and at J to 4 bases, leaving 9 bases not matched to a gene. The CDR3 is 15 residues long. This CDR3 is CASSAPGQEAYGYTF. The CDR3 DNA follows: TGTGCCAGCAGCGCACCGGGACAGGAGGCCTATGGCTACACCTTC.

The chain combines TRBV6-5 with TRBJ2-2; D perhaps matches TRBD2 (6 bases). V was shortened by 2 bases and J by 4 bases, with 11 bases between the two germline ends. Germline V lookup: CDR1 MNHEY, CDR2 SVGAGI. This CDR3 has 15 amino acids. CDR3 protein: CASSYTRESTGELFF. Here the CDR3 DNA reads TGTGCCAGCAGTTACACCCGGGAGTCCACCGGGGAGCTGTTTTTT.

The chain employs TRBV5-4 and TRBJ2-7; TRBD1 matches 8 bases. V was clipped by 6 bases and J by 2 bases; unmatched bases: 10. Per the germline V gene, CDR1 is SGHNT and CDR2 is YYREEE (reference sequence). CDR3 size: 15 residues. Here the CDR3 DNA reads TGTGCCAGCACCTGGGCCGGGACAGGTACCTACGAGCAGTACTTC. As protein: CASTWAGTGTYEQYF. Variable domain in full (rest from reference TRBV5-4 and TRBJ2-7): ETGVTQSPTHLIKTRGQQVTLRCSSQSGHNTVSWYQQALGQGPQFIFQYYREEENGRGNFPPRFSGLQFPNYSSELNVNALELDDSALYLCASTWAGTGTYEQYFGPGTRLTVT.

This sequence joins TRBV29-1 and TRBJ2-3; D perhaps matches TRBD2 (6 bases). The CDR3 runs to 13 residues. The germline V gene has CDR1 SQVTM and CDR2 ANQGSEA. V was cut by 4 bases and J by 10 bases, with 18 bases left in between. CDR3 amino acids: CSVGPGLSYPQYF. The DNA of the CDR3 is TGCAGCGTTGGACCGGGACTTAGTTATCCGCAGTATTTT.